This TCR beta chain appears in the sequencing data of a study of blood T cell repertoires in COVID-19. Study-level background: PBMCs, B-cell-depleted T cells, or T cells were the source of the cDNA or gDNA that made up the material.

In the study's own analysis: Nucleated cell counts were estimated from reference gene primer amplification. Repertoires were generated with immunoSEQ multiplex PCR, while TCRdb's copy carries only in-frame clones and drops some. V and J calls and clone size come straight from that table; D and trimming were deduced from the DNA. Of more than 300,000 clones in the sample, approximately 88% were seen once. The CDR3 runs 17 residues. Germline assignment: CDR1 MNHNS and CDR2 SASEGT. Trimming left V 6 bases short and J 2 bases short, with 20 bases between. The receptor's source is a man between 18 and 35 years old who had recovered from COVID-19. The V gene is TRBV6-1, the J gene TRBJ2-4; possible D gene TRBD1, 6 bases. Source material: peripheral blood. The CDR3 region has the DNA TGTGCCAGCAGGGAAAGGCCCCACAGGGAAACCAAAAACATTCAGTACTTC. Its translation: CASRERPHRETKNIQYF.